The next 22 T cell receptor beta chains were all read from a single sample in a study of type 1 regulatory T cells. TCRdb re-analysed the reads in MiXCR, keeping a single row per CDR3 protein. The sample includes roughly 20,000 distinct CDR3 sequences, around 9.6% of them seen just once. Material for sequencing was CD4+ T cells, either the whole sample or a sorted fraction (not recorded which). The receptors originated from a human donor in good health.

This clonotype was counted ten times or more. This sequence joins TRBV6-5 and TRBJ1-2; the D is unclear. The V gene lost 6 bases and the J gene lost 6 bases, with 11 bases spanning the gap. The CDR3 totals 12 residues. Germline loops: CDR1 MNHEY, CDR2 SVGAGI. The DNA of the CDR3 is TGTGCCAGCAGCTCCGGCTCTAATGGCTACACCTTC. This codes for CASSSGSNGYTF.

This clonotype was seen at least ten times. This chain joins TRBV10-2 and TRBJ1-5, with D possibly matching TRBD1 (6 bases). The CDR3 has 16 residues. V was cut by 3 bases and J by 4 bases, with 16 bases left in between. Germline V gene lookup returns CDR1 WSHSY and CDR2 SAAADI. Here the CDR3 DNA reads TGCGCCAGCAGTGATGGCCAGGGGTTGAGAAATCAGCCCCAGCATTTT. Residues: CASSDGQGLRNQPQHF.

This clonotype showed up just a few times. CDR3 residues: CRGSGYNEQFF. The CDR3 DNA follows: TGCAGAGGTAGCGGATACAATGAGCAGTTCTTC. V and J are TRBV20-1 and TRBJ2-1, with D possibly matching TRBD2 (6 bases). The CDR3 is 11 residues long. Germline CDR1 and CDR2: DFQATT and SNEGSKA (reference sequence).

The CDR3 protein is CASSLRDRDLEQYF. CDR3 sequence (DNA): TGTGCCAGCAGCTTAAGGGACAGGGACCTCGAGCAGTACTTC. This sequence joins TRBV11-1 and TRBJ2-7, with TRBD1 matching 9 bases. CDR1 and CDR2 from the germline V gene are SGHAT and FQDESV (reference sequence). After removal of 2 bases from V and 6 bases from J, the junction contained 5 bases not matched to a gene. The CDR3 contains 14 residues.

The sample holds one count of this clonotype. With a much larger clone just one base away, this may be a read error. This chain links TRBV18 with TRBJ2-2, with D tentatively TRBD2 (5 bases). CDR3 length: 15 residues. Germline-derived CDR1 and CDR2 are KGHSH and LQKENI. With 4 bases removed from V and 0 bases from J, the gap between germline ends came to 9 bases. The CDR3 here is CASSLVGANTGELFF. CDR3 in DNA: TGTGCCAGCTCACTAGTGGGAGCGAACACCGGGGAGCTGTTTTTT.

In its sample, this clonotype is medium-sized. The chain links TRBV18 to TRBJ1-1, with 10 bases matching TRBD1. V gave up 6 bases and J gave up 3 bases; unmatched junction bases: 4. The CDR3 is 14 residues long. In germline, CDR1 is KGHSH, CDR2 LQKENI. The CDR3 reads CASSRGQGDTEAFF. In DNA form, the CDR3 reads TGTGCCAGCTCCCGCGGACAGGGGGACACTGAAGCTTTCTTT.

A word on this clonotype: A much larger clone differs from this one at a single base, so this may be a read error. For the CDR3, the DNA is TGTGCCAGCAGGCGGAGCAGACGGAACTATGGCTACACCTTC. This codes for CASRRSRRNYGYTF. The chain uses TRBV14 and TRBJ1-2; D call uncertain. The CDR3 is 14 amino acids. CDR1 is SGHDN, CDR2 FVKESK, per germline. V was shortened by 6 bases and J by 2 bases, with 13 bases between the two germline ends.

This clonotype was seen ten or more times. This sequence joins TRBV29-1 and TRBJ2-7; maybe TRBD1 (6 bases). Trimming took off 5 bases at V and 2 bases at J, with 10 bases between the two ends. Germline V gene data show CDR1 as SQVTM and CDR2 as ANQGSEA. The length of the CDR3 is 12 residues. The CDR3 DNA reads as TGCAGCGTTAAGGACAGTCCCTACGAGCAGTACTTC. Translating gives CSVKDSPYEQYF.

The chain employs TRBV7-2 and TRBJ2-3; D not resolved. Germline V gives CDR1 SGHTA, CDR2 FQGNSA. Trimming shortened V by 5 bases and J by 0 bases, and 6 bases separated the two germline ends. The CDR3 sequence is 13 residues long. DNA for the CDR3: TGTGCCAGCAGCCCGGGTAGCACAGATACGCAGTATTTT. Translation gives CASSPGSTDTQYF.

This clonotype was seen repeatedly, ten times or more. J is TRBJ2-7 and V is TRBV7-8; 8 bases match TRBD1. The CDR3 runs to 15 residues. Germline CDR1 reads SGHVS; CDR2 reads FQNEAQ. Germline trimming cut 5 bases from V and 0 bases from J; bases unmatched to any gene: 6. The DNA for the CDR3 is TGTGCCAGCAGCCCACGGACAGGGAGCTCCTACGAGCAGTACTTC. It codes for CASSPRTGSSYEQYF. Based on the CDR3 plus reference TRBV7-8 and TRBJ2-7, the full variable domain is GAGVSQSPRYKVAKRGQDVALRCDPISGHVSLFWYQQALGQGPEFLTYFQNEAQLDKSGLPSDRFFAERPEGSVSTLKIQRTQQEDSAVYLCASSPRTGSSYEQYFGPGTRLTVT.

This clonotype was detected only a few times. This may be a read error: a much more frequent sequence differs by one nucleotide. The J gene is TRBJ2-7, the V gene TRBV20-1, with TRBD1 matching 8 bases. The length of the CDR3 is 12 residues. CDR1 DFQATT and CDR2 SNEGSKA come from the germline V gene (reference sequence). DNA for the CDR3: TGCAGTGGATCGGACAGGGTACGGGAGCAGTGCTTC. It yields the protein CSGSDRVREQCF.

The V and J genes are TRBV14 and TRBJ2-5, with a tentative D call TRBD2 (7 bases). Germline-derived CDR1 and CDR2 are SGHDN and FVKESK. V was pared by 4 bases and J by 4 bases, with 16 bases between. The CDR3 is made up of 15 amino acids. The CDR3, as DNA: TGTGCCAGCAGCCGAACGGGGGGCCGTGGAGAGACCCAGTACTTC. As protein: CASSRTGGRGETQYF.

This clonotype was recorded at least ten times. This rearrangement joins TRBV29-1 to TRBJ2-1, with D maybe TRBD2 (5 bases). The CDR3 sequence is 13 residues long. Deletions cut 7 bases from V and 4 bases from J, with 14 bases between. Germline values: CDR1 SQVTM, CDR2 ANQGSEA. DNA of the CDR3: TGCAGCGCCTCCTGGGAGTTTTACAATGAGCAGTTCTTC. It yields the protein CSASWEFYNEQFF.

This clonotype occurred many times. The rearrangement links TRBV5-1 to TRBJ2-7; 7 nucleotides align to TRBD2. The germline CDR1 and CDR2 sequences are SGHRS and YFSETQ. The CDR3 spans 15 residues. V lost 1 base and J lost 4; bases outside the gene matches: 8. CDR3: CASSLISGGSYEQYF. CDR3 DNA: TGCGCCAGCAGCTTGATATCGGGAGGCTCTTACGAGCAGTACTTC.

For this clonotype: Just one base apart from a much larger clone, this may be a read error. It is likely a read error, because the conserved phenylalanine at the end of the CDR3 is missing. The chain carries TRBV12-3 or TRBV12-4 and TRBJ2-1; TRBD2 matches at 9 bases. V was clipped by 6 bases and J by 7 bases; unmatched bases: 10. The CDR3 is 15 amino acids. The chain's CDR3 is CASSRAASGKNEQFI. CDR3 in DNA: TGTGCCAGCAGCCGTGCCGCTAGCGGGAAGAATGAGCAGTTCATC.

This clonotype was detected a few times. The CDR3 sequence: CSAPPRGGMVEQFF. CDR3 nucleotides: TGCAGTGCTCCCCCTCGGGGAGGGATGGTTGAGCAGTTCTTC. J is TRBJ2-1 and V is TRBV20-1; 7 bases are a match to TRBD2. Germline trimming cut 5 bases from V and 9 bases from J; bases unmatched to any gene: 13. The germline V gene has CDR1 DFQATT and CDR2 SNEGSKA (reference sequence). The CDR3 runs 14 residues.

This clonotype has a count of ten or more. This chain uses TRBV20-1 with TRBJ2-7; 9 bases are a match to TRBD1. The CDR3 is 15 amino acids. Germline lookup yields CDR1 DFQATT and CDR2 SNEGSKA (reference sequence). With V trimmed by 2 bases and J by 5 bases, 10 bases remained unmatched. As DNA, the CDR3 is TGCAGTGCTAGACGGCCCGGACAGGGGAGCAACGAGCAGTACTTC. Residues: CSARRPGQGSNEQYF.

This clonotype was recorded at least ten times. The CDR3 region has the DNA TGTGCCAGCATTAACTTGAGGGGCGGTATAGGTTCACCCCTCCACTTT. Translated, it gives CASINLRGGIGSPLHF. The chain carries TRBV6-5 and TRBJ1-6, with D possibly being TRBD1 (5 bases). The CDR3 spans 16 residues. Germline V lookup: CDR1 MNHEY, CDR2 SVGAGI. With 7 bases removed from V and 9 bases from J, the gap between germline ends came to 22 bases.

Only a few counts were recorded for this clonotype. V usage is TRBV20-1 and J usage is TRBJ2-3, with TRBD2 matching over 15 bases. The CDR3 spans 15 residues. Germline CDR1 is DFQATT and CDR2 is SNEGSKA (reference sequence). Losses at the gene ends were 4 bases for V and 5 bases for J; bases not matched to a gene: 4. The CDR3 spells CSATGTSGRKDTQYF. CDR3 in DNA: TGCAGTGCTACCGGGACTAGCGGGAGGAAAGATACGCAGTATTTT.

The table lists this clonotype with many counts. The J gene is TRBJ2-1, the V gene TRBV29-1, with D possibly TRBD2 on 7 matching bases. Germline V gene lookup returns CDR1 SQVTM and CDR2 ANQGSEA. This CDR3 has 17 residues. Trimming left V 0 bases short and J 1 base short, with 16 bases between. The CDR3 DNA sequence: TGCAGCGTTGAAGATCGGGGGGCGAAGGGTTCCTACAATGAGCAGTTCTTC. Residues: CSVEDRGAKGSYNEQFF.

This clonotype has ten or more counts. The chain combines TRBV19 with TRBJ2-1; 7 bases are a match to TRBD1. The junction had 4 bases not matched to a gene; V was cut back by 9 bases and J by 2 bases. The V gene's germline CDR1 is LNHDA and CDR2 SQIVND (reference sequence). The CDR3 runs 13 residues. The CDR3 is CASGTVPYNEQFF. Written as DNA, the CDR3 is TGTGCCAGCGGGACAGTCCCCTACAATGAGCAGTTCTTC.

This clonotype was seen many times. The chain links TRBV29-1 to TRBJ1-5, with D unresolved. V lost 0 bases, J lost 3 bases, and 12 bases lay in between. CDR3 length equals 15 residues. Looked up from germline, CDR1 is SQVTM and CDR2 is ANQGSEA. CDR3 loop: CSVEEPRQSNQPQHF. CDR3 sequence (DNA): TGCAGCGTTGAAGAGCCTCGGCAGTCCAATCAGCCCCAGCATTTT.